This T cell receptor (beta chain) was identified during a study of regulatory T cells in long-lasting Graves disease. The authors built TCR beta libraries using iRepertoire HTBI primers and Arm-PCR of CDR3 regions. TCRdb reprocessed the multiplex PCR reads with MiXCR, giving one entry per CDR3 protein. The table shows almost 350,000 distinct CDR3 sequences, with 20% occurring only once. The length of the CDR3 is 18 residues. Germline V gives CDR1 SEHNR, CDR2 FQNEAQ (reference sequence). V lost 1 base, J lost 1 base, and 12 bases stayed unmatched. Indicated time point: persistent/refractory GD, antithyroid drugs over 5 years with positive TRAb. The TCR library was made from RNA that had been extracted from PBMCs in TRIzol.

The sequencing here drew on peripheral blood mononuclear cells (PBMCs), taken when the disease was refractory, from a patient treated with antithyroid drugs. This TCR was sampled from a female donor with Graves disease. The chain carries TRBV7-9 and TRBJ2-7; 8 bases are shared with TRBD1. The CDR3 reads CASSLGQARQGISYEQYF. CDR3 in DNA: TGTGCCAGCAGCTTAGGTCAGGCCCGACAGGGGATTTCCTACGAGCAGTACTTC.